This T cell receptor (beta chain) was profiled in a study of blood T cells in healthy people across ages. Combining a sample-barcoded 5' primer with a J-beta primer mix, a second PCR ran for 7 to 11 cycles. TCRdb re-derived calls from the 5' RACE reads in MiXCR, one entry per CDR3 protein. The repertoire has 710,000 or so distinct CDR3 sequences, 20% to 25% of them found once; the top ten carry less than 25%. This CDR3 contains 13 residues. Germline CDR1 reads SGHAT; CDR2 reads FQNNGV. V lost 5 bases and J lost 8, with 13 bases in between. Sequenced input: blood. The chain employs TRBV11-2 and TRBJ2-1, with D perhaps matching TRBD2 (6 bases). This clonotype was obtained from a man aged 70-80 years in good health. CDR3: CASSGAGKDEQFF. DNA for the CDR3: TGTGCCAGCAGCGGCGCGGGAAAGGATGAGCAGTTCTTC.